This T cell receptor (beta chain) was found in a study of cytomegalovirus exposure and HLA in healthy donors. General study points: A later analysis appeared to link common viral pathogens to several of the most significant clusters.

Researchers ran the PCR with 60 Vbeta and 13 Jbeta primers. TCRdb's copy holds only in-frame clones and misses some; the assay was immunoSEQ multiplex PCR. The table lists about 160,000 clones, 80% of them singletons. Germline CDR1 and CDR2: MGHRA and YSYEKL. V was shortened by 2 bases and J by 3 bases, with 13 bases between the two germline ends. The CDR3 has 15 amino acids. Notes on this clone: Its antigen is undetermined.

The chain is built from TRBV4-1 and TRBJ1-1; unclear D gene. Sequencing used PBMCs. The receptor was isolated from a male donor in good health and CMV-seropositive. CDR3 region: CASSQKGRAHTEAFF. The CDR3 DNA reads TGCGCCAGCAGCCAAAAAGGGAGGGCCCACACTGAAGCTTTCTTT.